This passage covers 3 T cell receptor beta chains from one sample sequenced in a study of T cells after yellow fever vaccination. TCRdb passed the 5' RACE reads through MiXCR, listing each CDR3 protein once. The sample lists some 390,000 distinct CDR3 sequences; 18% were seen once. The specimen comprised PBMCs, sampled before the yellow fever booster vaccination. The origin of the receptors is a man between 18 and 29 years old who received the YFV17D yellow fever vaccine.

The rearrangement links TRBV7-9 to TRBJ1-6, with D hard to call. This CDR3 is built from 15 residues. V shed 5 bases and J shed 6 bases, with 14 bases lying between them. CDR1 SEHNR and CDR2 FQNEAQ come from the germline V gene (reference sequence). CDR3 DNA sequence: TGTGCCAGCAGCCGTATTGGTCTATCTAATTCACCCCTCCACTTT. Protein sequence: CASSRIGLSNSPLHF. Full variable domain (rest looked up from reference TRBV7-9 and TRBJ1-6): DTGVSQNPRHKITKRGQNVTFRCDPISEHNRLYWYRQTLGQGPEFLTYFQNEAQLEKSRLLSDRFSAERPKGSFSTLEIQRTEQGDSAMYLCASSRIGLSNSPLHFGNGTRLTVT.

This clonotype was counted only a few times. The chain combines TRBV12-3 or TRBV12-4 with TRBJ1-4; 8 bases match TRBD1. This CDR3 has 16 amino acids. The V and J ends lost 5 bases and 8 bases, in that order; junction bases with no gene match: 13. The DNA for the CDR3 is TGTGCCAGCAGTAGGGTACTCGGACAGGGTTTCGAAAAACTGTTTTTT. This translates into CASSRVLGQGFEKLFF.

The chain recombines TRBV18 with TRBJ1-1; D is unclear. This CDR3 spans 13 amino acids. The V and J ends lost 4 bases and 3 bases respectively, with 9 bases between them. Germline assignment: CDR1 KGHSH and CDR2 LQKENI. CDR3 amino acids: CASSLRVDTEAFF. Here the CDR3 DNA reads TGTGCCAGCTCACTTCGCGTAGACACTGAAGCTTTCTTT.